This T cell receptor beta chain was captured in a study of regulatory T cells in long-lasting Graves disease. Study conclusions and caveats: The researchers studied only peripheral blood, not thyroid tissue. Among samples with persistent disease, TRBV28, TRBJ1-2 and TRBJ2-5 were favored.

This clonotype was detected ten times or more. Its antigen is not identified. The authors built TCR beta libraries using iRepertoire HTBI primers and Arm-PCR of CDR3 regions. TCRdb passed the multiplex PCR reads through MiXCR, listing each CDR3 protein once. This sample carries about 220,000 distinct CDR3 sequences, around 19% of them seen once, and the ten largest clones take about 11%. The length of the CDR3 is 15 residues. Trimming left V 0 bases short and J 1 base short, with 9 bases between. Germline CDR1 and CDR2: SGHNT and YENEEA. Time point defined: newly diagnosed GD, antithyroid drugs for less than 3 months. Generation of the TCR library employed RNA extracted from PBMCs. These same data were also listed under a study on T cells in Graves' hyperthyroidism and ophthalmopathy. From that paper: The HTBI set primed first-round TCR CDR3 RT-PCR.

The specimen comprised peripheral blood mononuclear cells (PBMCs), sampled at new diagnosis, from a patient treated with antithyroid drugs. The clonotype was recovered from a young woman with Graves disease. The chain recombines TRBV11-3 with TRBJ1-1; D unclear. CDR3 amino acids: CASSLDPAPNTEAFF. CDR3 sequence (DNA): TGTGCCAGCAGCTTAGATCCAGCGCCGAACACTGAAGCTTTCTTT. The full variable domain, its missing parts supplied by reference TRBV11-3 and TRBJ1-1, is EAGVVQSPRYKIIEKKQPVAFWCNPISGHNTLYWYLQNLGQGPELLIRYENEEAVDDSQLPKDRFSAERLKGVDSTLKIQPAELGDSAVYLCASSLDPAPNTEAFFGQGTRLTVV.